The source of this TCR beta chain is a study of T-cell reconstitution after alpha-beta-depleted transplantation in children. This clonotype was counted ten times or more. Its antigen remains unknown. Unique molecular identifiers were incorporated during preparation of the TCRbeta library. TCRdb fed the PCR reads into MiXCR, producing one record per CDR3 protein. The data hold fewer than 250,000 distinct CDR3 sequences, with 7.5% to 9.5% observed a single time. The CDR3 loop spans 14 amino acids. The V gene's germline CDR1 is MDHEN and CDR2 SYDVKM. The J segment lost 6 bases and the V segment lost 3 bases, leaving 4 bases of the junction unmatched. Study-wide results and limits: About two months after transplant, alpha-beta T cells reportedly came from several hundred expanded graft clones. Diversity and T-cell counts at one year after transplant derived mostly from new T cells.

Material: PBMCs, mostly from graft donor cells, obtained 180 days after TCRalphabeta/CD19-depleted stem cell transplant. The TCR comes from a male patient under 18 who had a stem cell transplant for acute lymphoblastic leukemia, so the T cells may come from the graft donor. V usage is TRBV28 and J usage is TRBJ2-3; 9 bases are shared with TRBD2. CDR3 bases: TGTGCCAGCAGTTTGGGGACTAGCTGGGATACGCAGTATTTT. It specifies CASSLGTSWDTQYF.